Each of the 30 T cell receptor beta chains below was sequenced from the same sample in a study of OX40 agonist ivuxolimab in advanced cancers. Profiled with immunoSEQ multiplex PCR; TCRdb holds only in-frame clones, not every one. Of tens of thousands of clones in the sample, roughly 93% are singletons; the top ten hold more than 20%. The sequencing here drew on CD4+ or CD8+ T cells sorted from blood, taken in a trial of the OX40 agonist ivuxolimab. The receptors derive from an adult with an advanced solid tumor such as melanoma, head and neck, liver or kidney cancer.

In its sample, this clone was seen once. DNA for the CDR3: TGTGCCAGCAGTTTCTCGCTAGCCTACAATGAGCAGTTCTTC. It is translated as CASSFSLAYNEQFF. The V call is TRBV27, the J call TRBJ2-1; no clear D gene. The CDR3 is 14 residues long. Germline CDR1 MNHEY, CDR2 SMNVEV (reference sequence). Trimming took off 3 bases at V and 2 bases at J, with 8 bases between the two ends.

The rearrangement uses TRBV5-6 and TRBJ1-1, with D possibly TRBD1 on 5 matching bases. This CDR3 has 15 residues. Germline V gives CDR1 SGHDT, CDR2 YYEEEE. Trimming left V 4 bases short and J 1 base short, with 14 bases between. CDR3 loop: CASSLGHAGNTEAFF. The CDR3, as DNA: TGTGCCAGCAGCCTAGGACACGCGGGGAACACTGAAGCTTTCTTT.

This clone has only one observation. The chain combines TRBV6-4 with TRBJ1-1; D gene unclear. V lost 2 bases, J lost 1 base, and 5 bases lay in between. This CDR3 is built from 13 residues. Germline lookup yields CDR1 MRHNA and CDR2 SNTAGT. The CDR3 here is CASSDGENTEAFF. In DNA, the CDR3 is TGTGCCAGCAGTGACGGAGAGAACACTGAAGCTTTCTTT.

The chain recombines TRBV9 with TRBJ2-1; possibly TRBD2 for D (5 bases). V lost 4 bases, J lost 0 bases, and 17 bases lay in between. CDR3 length equals 17 residues. Germline values: CDR1 SGDLS, CDR2 YYNGEE. The CDR3 loop is CASSSMGGLSSYNEQFF. In nucleotides, the CDR3 is TGTGCCAGCAGCTCTATGGGCGGGCTGAGCTCCTACAATGAGCAGTTCTTC.

The V call is TRBV28, the J call TRBJ2-1; D is unresolved. The germline V gene has CDR1 MDHEN and CDR2 SYDVKM. The V end was cut by 1 base, the J end by 2 bases, with 3 bases between. The CDR3 is made up of 13 amino acids. The CDR3 is CASSLSTYNEQFF. The DNA for the CDR3 is TGTGCCAGCAGTTTATCTACCTACAATGAGCAGTTCTTC.

The chain combines TRBV27 with TRBJ2-2; no clear D gene. The CDR3 contains 13 residues. CDR1 and CDR2 (germline): MNHEY, SMNVEV (reference sequence). Deletions cut 5 bases from V and 6 bases from J, with 10 bases between. The CDR3 here is CASSLWGSGELFF. The CDR3 DNA is TGTGCCAGCAGTCTGTGGGGTTCCGGGGAGCTGTTTTTT.

The chain joins TRBV6-5 to TRBJ2-7; D uncertain. This CDR3 has 11 residues. The V gene lost 4 bases and the J gene lost 3 bases, with 4 bases spanning the gap. CDR1 is MNHEY and CDR2 is SVGAGI in the germline V gene. The CDR3 region is CASSSDYEQYF. CDR3 sequence (DNA): TGTGCCAGCAGTTCCGACTACGAGCAGTACTTC.

This clone showed up just once. The chain is built from TRBV11-2 and TRBJ2-7; D remains unclear. CDR3 length: 14 amino acids. V was clipped by 5 bases and J by 0 bases, with 11 bases between them. CDR1 and CDR2 (germline): SGHAT, FQNNGV. The CDR3: CASSLHGVSYEQYF. Written as DNA, the CDR3 is TGTGCCAGCAGCCTGCATGGGGTCTCCTACGAGCAGTACTTC.

The chain recombines TRBV28 with TRBJ2-1; 11 nucleotides line up with TRBD2. After removal of 5 bases from V and 8 bases from J, the junction contained 8 bases not matched to a gene. CDR1 is MDHEN and CDR2 is SYDVKM in the germline V gene. This CDR3 is 15 amino acids long. This chain's CDR3 is CASSLRTSGSDEQFF. CDR3 coding DNA: TGTGCCAGCAGTCTCCGGACTAGCGGGTCCGATGAGCAGTTCTTC.

V is TRBV19 and J is TRBJ1-1, with TRBD1 as a possible D gene (5 bases). CDR3 length: 15 residues. Germline CDR1 reads LNHDA; CDR2 reads SQIVND (reference sequence). Trimming took 2 bases from V and 3 from J, leaving 13 bases between them. CDR3 in amino acids: CASSISPGRDTEAFF. The CDR3 DNA is TGTGCCAGTAGTATAAGCCCAGGCAGGGACACTGAAGCTTTCTTT.

The chain couples TRBV9 to TRBJ2-2, with TRBD2 as a possible D gene (6 bases). The germline gives CDR1 SGDLS, CDR2 YYNGEE. The ends were cut back, 0 bases at V and 4 bases at J, with 10 bases in the middle. The CDR3 contains 15 residues. The CDR3 protein is CASSVETGATGELFF. The DNA of the CDR3 is TGTGCCAGCAGCGTAGAGACGGGAGCCACCGGGGAGCTGTTTTTT.

The chain links TRBV30 to TRBJ1-5; D is perhaps TRBD1 (5 bases). Trimming stripped 0 bases from V and 0 bases from J, with 15 bases between. Per germline, CDR1 GTSNPN and CDR2 SVGIG (reference sequence). This CDR3 has 17 residues. The CDR3 DNA sequence: TGTGCCTGGAGTGTACCTGGGGCGGTCTATAGCAATCAGCCCCAGCATTTT. This sequence encodes CAWSVPGAVYSNQPQHF.

J is TRBJ2-2 and V is TRBV5-4; D gene ambiguous. The germline gives CDR1 SGHNT, CDR2 YYREEE (reference sequence). The CDR3 contains 14 residues. V lost 4 bases and J 2 bases, leaving 9 bases between the germline ends. CDR3 sequence: CASSPGVNTGELFF. CDR3 bases: TGTGCCAGCAGCCCCGGCGTCAACACCGGGGAGCTGTTTTTT.

Here the CDR3 DNA reads TGTGCCAGCCTAGCGTCGGTCGGCAATGAGCAGTTCTTC. This translates into CASLASVGNEQFF. V and J are TRBV2 and TRBJ2-1, with a possible D match to TRBD2 (6 bases). Germline V CDR1 and CDR2: SNHLY, FYNNEI. This CDR3 region has 13 residues. With 8 bases removed from V and 6 bases from J, the gap between germline ends came to 14 bases.

This chain uses TRBV18 with TRBJ1-1; 9 bases line up with TRBD1. The ends lost 3 bases at V and 2 bases at J; junction bases unmatched: 7. This CDR3 is built from 16 residues. Germline lookup yields CDR1 KGHSH and CDR2 LQKENI. The CDR3 reads CASSPQQGAVNTEAFF. The CDR3 region has the DNA TGTGCCAGCTCACCGCAACAGGGGGCCGTTAACACTGAAGCTTTCTTT.

The chain carries TRBV19 and TRBJ2-7; 9 bases align to TRBD2. This CDR3 comprises 16 residues. The germline CDR1 and CDR2 sequences are LNHDA and SQIVND (reference sequence). Germline trimming cut 3 bases from V and 4 bases from J; bases unmatched to any gene: 10. In nucleotides, the CDR3 is TGTGCCAGTAGTATTTCCGGGCTAGCGGGAACATACGAGCAGTACTTC. Residues: CASSISGLAGTYEQYF. Full variable domain (missing parts from reference TRBV19 and TRBJ2-7): DGGITQSPKYLFRKEGQNVTLSCEQNLNHDAMYWYRQDPGQGLRLIYYSQIVNDFQKGDIAEGYSVSREKKESFPLTVTSAQKNPTAFYLCASSISGLAGTYEQYFGPGTRLTVT.

The chain recombines TRBV21-1 with TRBJ1-3. TRBV21-1 is listed as a pseudogene. This CDR3 contains 15 residues. The CDR3 sequence: CASSMGGRTGNTIYF. The CDR3 nucleotides read TGTGCCAGCAGCATGGGGGGCAGAACTGGAAACACCATATATTTT.

This clone was seen more than once but under ten times. The J gene is TRBJ2-1, the V gene TRBV6-1; unclear D gene. Germline values: CDR1 MNHNS, CDR2 SASEGT. The CDR3 contains 13 residues. Trimming left V 2 bases short and J 3 bases short, with 5 bases between. CDR3 in DNA: TGTGCCAGCAGTGAAATAGACTACAATGAGCAGTTCTTC. This gives the protein CASSEIDYNEQFF.

The J gene is TRBJ2-5, the V gene TRBV9, with D possibly matching TRBD2 (5 bases). Trimming left V 1 base short and J 1 base short, with 8 bases between. Looked up from germline, CDR1 is SGDLS and CDR2 is YYNGEE. The CDR3 covers 14 residues. DNA for the CDR3: TGTGCCAGCAGCGTAATGGACTCCCAAGAGACCCAGTACTTC. Translation: CASSVMDSQETQYF.

This rearrangement joins TRBV2 to TRBJ2-1; no clear D gene. CDR1 SNHLY and CDR2 FYNNEI come from the germline V gene. This CDR3 has 13 amino acids. Trimming cost V 3 bases and J 4 bases, with 7 bases left between them. DNA for the CDR3: TGTGCCAGCAGTGAGGAAAATTACAATGAGCAGTTCTTC. Translated: CASSEENYNEQFF. Looking up the rest from reference TRBV2 and TRBJ2-1 gives the full variable domain: EPEVTQTPSHQVTQMGQEVILRCVPISNHLYFYWYRQILGQKVEFLVSFYNNEISEKSEIFDDQFSVERPDGSNFTLKIRSTKLEDSAMYFCASSEENYNEQFFGPGTRLTVL.

This rearrangement joins TRBV27 to TRBJ2-3; D gene unclear. CDR1 and CDR2 (germline): MNHEY, SMNVEV (reference sequence). The CDR3 length is 15 residues. Trimming removed 2 bases from V and 0 bases from J, with 9 bases in between. CDR3 residues: CASSLVGFSTDTQYF. Written as DNA, the CDR3 is TGTGCCAGCAGTTTAGTGGGGTTTAGCACAGATACGCAGTATTTT.

The V call is TRBV10-3, the J call TRBJ2-3, with 9 bases identical to TRBD2. CDR1 and CDR2 from the germline V gene are ENHRY and SYGVKD. The length of the CDR3 is 16 residues. J was trimmed by 7 bases and V by 0 bases; bases with no gene match: 8. The DNA of the CDR3 is TGTGCCATCAGTGAGTCGGGGGCTAGCGGGATGAATACGCAGTATTTT. This gives the protein CAISESGASGMNTQYF.

V is TRBV11-2 and J is TRBJ2-1, with D perhaps matching TRBD2 (5 bases). CDR3 length: 13 amino acids. Germline V gene lookup returns CDR1 SGHAT and CDR2 FQNNGV. V shed 6 bases and J shed 8 bases, with 14 bases lying between them. This CDR3 is CASSLRFGDEQFF. CDR3 sequence (DNA): TGTGCCAGCAGTCTCCGTTTCGGGGATGAGCAGTTCTTC.

The chain has TRBV9 and TRBJ2-3, with 8 bases aligning to TRBD1. Germline lookup yields CDR1 SGDLS and CDR2 YYNGEE. This CDR3 has 15 amino acids. After removal of 3 bases from V and 2 bases from J, the junction contained 5 bases not matched to a gene. CDR3 amino acids: CASSGTGWDTDTQYF. CDR3 nucleotides: TGTGCCAGCAGCGGGACAGGGTGGGACACAGATACGCAGTATTTT.

This clone occurred once. The chain combines TRBV9 with TRBJ2-6; 8 bases map to TRBD1. The CDR3 sequence is 15 residues long. Trimming took 3 bases from V and 4 from J; bases not matched to a gene: 3. Germline V lookup: CDR1 SGDLS, CDR2 YYNGEE. DNA of the CDR3: TGTGCCAGCAGCGGACAGGGGTCCGGGGCCAACGTCCTGACTTTC. Translation gives CASSGQGSGANVLTF.

This chain uses TRBV7-9 with TRBJ2-3; no clear D gene. Germline V CDR1 and CDR2: SEHNR, FQNEAQ (reference sequence). This CDR3 region has 12 residues. V dropped 1 base and J dropped 8 bases, with 7 bases sitting between them. CDR3 sequence (DNA): TGTGCCAGCAGCTTAGGGCTTGTTACGCAGTATTTT. Translation gives CASSLGLVTQYF.

V and J are TRBV14 and TRBJ2-7; D is unclear. Germline V gene sequence: CDR1 SGHDN, CDR2 FVKESK. V shed 4 bases and J shed 5 bases, with 15 bases lying between them. The CDR3 sequence is 14 residues long. The CDR3 reads CASSPKGYAHEQYF. The CDR3 DNA is TGTGCCAGCAGCCCAAAAGGATATGCCCACGAGCAGTACTTC.

The chain links TRBV28 to TRBJ2-1, with unresolved D. The V end was cut by 3 bases, the J end by 11 bases, with 5 bases between. CDR3 length: 10 residues. The V gene's germline CDR1 is MDHEN and CDR2 SYDVKM. The CDR3 region has the DNA TGTGCCAGCAGTTTCGAGAAGCAGTTCTTC. This translates into CASSFEKQFF.

The rearrangement joins TRBV9 to TRBJ2-2, with unresolved D. The germline V gene has CDR1 SGDLS and CDR2 YYNGEE. The V end was cut by 0 bases, the J end by 4 bases, with 4 bases between. This CDR3 is 13 amino acids long. As DNA, the CDR3 is TGTGCCAGCAGCGTAGTGGTCACCGGGGAGCTGTTTTTT. This gives the protein CASSVVVTGELFF.

J is TRBJ2-7 and V is TRBV7-8; D is possibly TRBD2 (6 bases). The CDR3 is 12 amino acids. The V end was cut by 8 bases, the J end by 6 bases, with 14 bases between. Germline V CDR1 and CDR2: SGHVS, FQNEAQ. For the CDR3, the DNA is TGTGCCAGCGGGGGAGGAGAAATCGAGCAGTACTTC. Amino acid sequence: CASGGGEIEQYF.